The entry that follows covers one T cell receptor beta chain sequence. The sample belongs to a study of blood T cell repertoires in COVID-19. Study-level background: Researchers got acute and convalescent COVID-19 samples from the United States, Italy and Spain. PBMCs, B-cell-depleted T cells, or T cells were the source of the cDNA or gDNA that made up the material.

The authors' processing: The assay estimated nucleated cells by amplifying reference gene primers. Libraries were prepared by immunoSEQ multiplex PCR; TCRdb keeps only in-frame clonotypes and omits some of them. V and J calls and clone size are those listed in that table; D and trimming were worked out from the DNA. The table lists some 160,000 clones, 85% to 90% of them singletons. Trimming took 2 bases from V and 3 from J; bases not matched to a gene: 5. Germline CDR1 and CDR2: SGDLS and YYNGEE. The CDR3 has 15 residues. V gene TRBV9 combines with J gene TRBJ1-1, with 9 bases aligning to TRBD1. This TCR derives from a man aged 50-59 years who had recovered from COVID-19. Sequencing used peripheral blood. Here the CDR3 reads CASSVYRGPDTEAFF. Here the CDR3 DNA reads TGTGCCAGCAGCGTTTACAGGGGGCCGGACACTGAAGCTTTCTTT.